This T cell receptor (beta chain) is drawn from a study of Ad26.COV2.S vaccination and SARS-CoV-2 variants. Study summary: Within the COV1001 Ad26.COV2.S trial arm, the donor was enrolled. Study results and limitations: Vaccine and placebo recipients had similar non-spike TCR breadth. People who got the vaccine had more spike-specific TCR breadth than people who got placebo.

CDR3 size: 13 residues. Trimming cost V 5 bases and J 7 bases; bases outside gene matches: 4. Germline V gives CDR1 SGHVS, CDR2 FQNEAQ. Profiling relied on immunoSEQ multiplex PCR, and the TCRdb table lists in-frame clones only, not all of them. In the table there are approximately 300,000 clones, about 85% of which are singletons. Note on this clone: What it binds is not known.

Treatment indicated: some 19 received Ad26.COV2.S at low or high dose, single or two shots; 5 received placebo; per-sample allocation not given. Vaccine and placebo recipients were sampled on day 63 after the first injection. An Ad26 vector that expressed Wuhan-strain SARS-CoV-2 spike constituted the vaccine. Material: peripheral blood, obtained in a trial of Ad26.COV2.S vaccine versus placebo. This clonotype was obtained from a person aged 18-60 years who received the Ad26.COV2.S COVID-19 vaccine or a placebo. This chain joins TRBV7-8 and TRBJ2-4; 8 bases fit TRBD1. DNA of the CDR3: TGTGCCAGCAGCATGACAGGGGATAACATTCAGTACTTC. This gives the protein CASSMTGDNIQYF.